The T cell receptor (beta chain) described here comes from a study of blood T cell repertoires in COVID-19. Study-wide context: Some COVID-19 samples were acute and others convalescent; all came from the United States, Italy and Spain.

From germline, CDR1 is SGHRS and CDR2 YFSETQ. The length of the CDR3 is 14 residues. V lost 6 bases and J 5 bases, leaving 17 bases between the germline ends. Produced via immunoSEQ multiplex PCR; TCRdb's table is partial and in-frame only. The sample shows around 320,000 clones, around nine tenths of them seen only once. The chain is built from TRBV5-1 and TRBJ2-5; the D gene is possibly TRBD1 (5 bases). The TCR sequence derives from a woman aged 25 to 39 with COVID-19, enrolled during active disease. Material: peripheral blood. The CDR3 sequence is CASTQGSSSETQYF. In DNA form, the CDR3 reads TGCGCCAGCACCCAGGGCTCCTCCTCGGAGACCCAGTACTTC. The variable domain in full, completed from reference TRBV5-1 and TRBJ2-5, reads KAGVTQTPRYLIKTRGQQVTLSCSPISGHRSVSWYQQTPGQGLQFLFEYFSETQRNKGNFPGRFSGRQFSNSRSEMNVSTLELGDSALYLCASTQGSSSETQYFGPGTRLLVL.